Listed below are T cell receptor beta chains from one sample, sequenced in a study of OX40 agonist ivuxolimab in advanced cancers. Assay used: immunoSEQ multiplex PCR; TCRdb lists only in-frame clones, some missing. Counted here are 53,000 or so clones, 75% to 80% occurring once; the ten biggest clones make up about 2.3%. Material: CD4+ or CD8+ T cells sorted from blood, obtained in a trial of the OX40 agonist ivuxolimab. Source of these receptors: an adult with an advanced solid tumor such as melanoma, head and neck, liver or kidney cancer. The CDR3 runs from the conserved cysteine through the conserved F or W. The D gene is left open where the match is weak. Size is stated for part of the rows, as once, few or many counts, or as a class when the clone is expanded.

d_call	clone_size	v_call	j_call	cdr3_nt	cdr3_aa
.	.	TRBV10-1	TRBJ1-1	TGCGCCAGCAGTGCGACCAGGGTGACTATGAACACTGAAGCTTTCTTT	CASSATRVTMNTEAFF
TRBD1	.	TRBV5-4	TRBJ1-4	TGTGCCAGCAGCCGTCCGGGACAGGGACTGAAAAAACTGTTTTTT	CASSRPGQGLKKLFF
TRBD1	.	TRBV7-9	TRBJ1-1	TGTGCCAGCAGCTTACAGGGGGCGGGCACTGAAGCTTTCTTT	CASSLQGAGTEAFF
TRBD2	.	TRBV7-6	TRBJ2-7	TGTGCCAGCAGCTCAGAAAGACTAGCGGGATTGGACGAGCAGTACTTC	CASSSERLAGLDEQYF
.	.	TRBV2	TRBJ2-7	TGTGCCAGCAGTGGGGGTTACCGAGAAGGCTACGAGCAGTACTTC	CASSGGYREGYEQYF
.	.	TRBV5-1	TRBJ2-2	TGCGCCAGCAGATATTCTTTCACGAACACCGGGGAGCTGTTTTTT	CASRYSFTNTGELFF
.	.	TRBV18	TRBJ2-5	TGTGCCAGCTCACCCCCTCAACAGATCGGGATTTGGACCCAGTACTTC	CASSPPQQIGIWTQYF
.	.	TRBV11-2	TRBJ1-2	TGTGCCAGCAGCTTAGGGGCGGGGTCGATACCCCTAACTAACTATGGCTACACCTTC	CASSLGAGSIPLTNYGYTF
.	.	TRBV19	TRBJ1-2	TGTGCCAGTAGTCCGCAACAGGGTAACTATGGCTACACCTTC	CASSPQQGNYGYTF
TRBD1	.	TRBV6-5	TRBJ2-1	TGTGCCAGCAGTCGACGCAGGGGGATCCACAATGAGCAGTTCTTC	CASSRRRGIHNEQFF
TRBD2	.	TRBV27	TRBJ2-1	TGTGCCAGCAGGACCATAAGGACTAGCGGCTACAATGAGCAGTTCTTC	CASRTIRTSGYNEQFF
TRBD2	.	TRBV11-2	TRBJ2-1	TGTGCCAGCAGTCAACGTACGGGAGCGGGGAATGAGCAGTTCTTC	CASSQRTGAGNEQFF
.	.	TRBV9	TRBJ1-5	TGTGCCAGCAGCGCGGATCAGGGGCCTCAGCCCCAGCATTTT	CASSADQGPQPQHF
TRBD1	.	TRBV4-2	TRBJ2-1	TGTGCCAGCAGCCCGGGACAGGGGGCGGGTAATGAGCAGTTCTTC	CASSPGQGAGNEQFF
.	.	TRBV11-2	TRBJ1-2	TGTGCCAGCAGCCCTTCGGACTTTCACGGGGGCTACACCTTC	CASSPSDFHGGYTF
TRBD2	.	TRBV6-5	TRBJ2-1	TGTGCCAGCAGTTACGGGAGGGTACGGTTCTTC	CASSYGRVRFF
.	once	TRBV13	TRBJ2-7	TGTGCCAGCAGTTTACCCTCTAGCTGGGAGCAGTACTTC	CASSLPSSWEQYF
.	.	TRBV2	TRBJ1-1	TGTGCCACCAGGTGGGGTGGGGTCGAGAACACTGAAGCTTTCTTT	CATRWGGVENTEAFF
.	.	TRBV5-1	TRBJ1-4	TGCGCCAGCAGACCCGGACAGACGAATGAAAAACTGTTTTTT	CASRPGQTNEKLFF
TRBD1	.	TRBV28	TRBJ2-1	TGTGCCAGCGATATTACGGTCCTAGGACAGGGCAATGAGCAGTTCTTC	CASDITVLGQGNEQFF
.	once	TRBV19	TRBJ2-3	TGTGCCAGTAGTATAGGACCGGGGGCCCTCACAGATACGCAGTATTTT	CASSIGPGALTDTQYF
TRBD2	.	TRBV19	TRBJ2-5	TGTGCCAGTAGTATTTCTAGCGGGAACCAAGAGACCCAGTACTTC	CASSISSGNQETQYF
.	.	TRBV6-5	TRBJ1-2	TGTGCCAGCAGCGACGGACAGCTCTATGGCTACACCTTC	CASSDGQLYGYTF
.	.	TRBV5-1	TRBJ2-3	TGCGCCAGCAGCACAGGACCCTTAAGTGGCACAGATACGCAGTATTTT	CASSTGPLSGTDTQYF
.	.	TRBV6-1	TRBJ1-3	TGTGCCAGCAACATACTCCCGGCGAACACCATATATTTT	CASNILPANTIYF
.	.	TRBV7-2	TRBJ1-5	TGTGCCAGCAGCTTAGCGGGGGGGGCGAGGCAGCCCCAGCATTTT	CASSLAGGARQPQHF
.	once	TRBV29-1	TRBJ2-5	TGCAGCGTTGAGTACAGGTTTGAGACCCAGTACTTC	CSVEYRFETQYF
.	.	TRBV18	TRBJ1-6	TGTGCCAGCTCACCAGAGTCGCAGGGGAACTCACCCCTCCACTTT	CASSPESQGNSPLHF
TRBD1	once	TRBV2	TRBJ1-2	TGTGCCAGCAGTGAAGCGCGGGGACAGGAAAGGGGCTACACCTTC	CASSEARGQERGYTF
.	once	TRBV7-2	TRBJ1-1	TGTGCCAGCAGCTCGGTGGGGGTAGAAGCTTTCTTT	CASSSVGVEAFF